Listed below are T cell receptor beta chains from one sample, sequenced in a study of CD8 T cells in Susac syndrome. TCRdb re-analysed the immunoSEQ multiplex PCR reads in MiXCR, keeping a single row per CDR3 protein. The sample yields some 180,000 distinct CDR3 sequences, roughly nine tenths seen once. Material for sequencing was CD4+ T cells from PBMCs. Receptor source: a human donor with Susac syndrome. The CDR3 runs from the conserved cysteine through the conserved F or W. Each record gives: D gene, V gene, clone size, J gene, CDR3 protein, CDR3 DNA. A D gene is named only where the DNA matches it firmly. Only part of the rows carry a size: once, few, many, or a class if the clone is expanded.

>NA|TRBV27|NA|TRBJ1-3
CASSDTYKGGNTIYF
TGTGCCAGCAGTGACACCTACAAGGGTGGAAACACCATATATTTT
>TRBD2|TRBV30|NA|TRBJ2-5
CAWRGTSGGHKTQYF
TGTGCCTGGAGGGGGACTAGCGGGGGGCACAAGACCCAGTACTTC
>NA|TRBV12-3/TRBV12-4|NA|TRBJ2-7
CASSSGWEQYF
TGTGCCAGCAGTTCCGGGTGGGAGCAGTACTTC
>NA|TRBV5-6|NA|TRBJ2-5
CASSLAGDLQARETQYF
TGTGCCAGCAGCTTGGCGGGCGACTTACAGGCCCGAGAGACCCAGTACTTC
>NA|TRBV28|NA|TRBJ1-1
CASRPSSNTEAFF
TGTGCCAGCAGACCCAGCTCTAACACTGAAGCTTTCTTT
>NA|TRBV6-1|NA|TRBJ1-5
CASSEASLDQPQHF
TGTGCCAGCAGTGAAGCGTCCCTCGATCAGCCCCAGCATTTT
>NA|TRBV11-2|NA|TRBJ1-1
CASSLDSDTVSGVEAFF
TGTGCCAGCAGCTTAGATAGCGACACCGTAAGTGGCGTTGAAGCTTTCTTT
>NA|TRBV28|NA|TRBJ2-7
CASSLSLPTDRGGRYEQYF
TGTGCCAGCAGTTTATCCCTACCCACCGACAGGGGAGGGAGGTACGAGCAGTACTTC
>NA|TRBV5-1|NA|TRBJ1-2
CASSSTGGAVDYTF
TGCGCCAGCAGCAGTACAGGAGGGGCGGTAGACTACACCTTC
>TRBD1|TRBV28|NA|TRBJ2-5
CASTTGEGYQETQYF
TGTGCCAGCACAACAGGGGAAGGGTACCAAGAGACCCAGTACTTC
>TRBD1|TRBV12-3/TRBV12-4|NA|TRBJ1-2
CASSRTGSYGYTF
TGTGCCAGCAGTAGGACAGGCTCCTATGGCTACACCTTC
>NA|TRBV5-1|NA|TRBJ1-3
CASSATSSGNTIYF
TGCGCCAGCAGCGCGACGAGCTCTGGAAACACCATATATTTT
>NA|TRBV3-1|NA|TRBJ2-3
CASSTRLGTDTQYF
TGTGCCAGCAGTACTAGGTTGGGCACAGATACGCAGTATTTT
>NA|TRBV7-8|NA|TRBJ1-2
CASSSGFSYYTF
TGTGCCAGCAGCTCAGGATTCTCATACTACACCTTC
>NA|TRBV10-3|NA|TRBJ1-6
CAISERGYNSPLHF
TGTGCCATCAGTGAGCGGGGGTATAATTCACCCCTCCACTTT
>NA|TRBV11-2|NA|TRBJ2-3
CASSPGWGTQYF
TGTGCCAGCAGCCCGGGATGGGGTACGCAGTATTTT
>TRBD2|TRBV5-5|NA|TRBJ2-1
CASSLGLAGSYNEQFF
TGTGCCAGCAGCCTGGGACTAGCGGGCTCCTACAATGAGCAGTTCTTC
>NA|TRBV6-5|NA|TRBJ2-6
CASAENSGANVLTF
TGTGCCAGCGCGGAGAACTCTGGGGCCAACGTCCTGACTTTC
>NA|TRBV7-3|NA|TRBJ2-2
CASSLFDVTTGELFF
TGTGCCAGCAGCTTATTCGACGTCACCACCGGGGAGCTGTTTTTT
>NA|TRBV3-1|once|TRBJ1-5
CASSQMRQGSNQPQHF
TGTGCCAGCAGCCAAATGAGGCAGGGGAGCAATCAGCCCCAGCATTTT
>NA|TRBV6-6|NA|TRBJ1-1
CASSYGGEVEAFF
TGTGCCAGCAGTTACGGGGGGGAGGTTGAAGCTTTCTTT
>TRBD2|TRBV5-1|NA|TRBJ2-2
CASNRHSGGPTGELFF
TGCGCCAGCAATCGTCATTCGGGAGGCCCGACCGGGGAGCTGTTTTTT
>NA|TRBV3-1|NA|TRBJ2-3
CASSQEARAQYF
TGTGCCAGCAGCCAAGAGGCGAGAGCGCAGTATTTT
>NA|TRBV11-2|NA|TRBJ1-1
CASSLEPGGRNTEAFF
TGTGCCAGCAGCTTGGAACCTGGAGGGAGGAACACTGAAGCTTTCTTT
>NA|TRBV28|NA|TRBJ2-4
CASSFGQKNIQYF
TGTGCCAGCAGTTTCGGGCAGAAAAACATTCAGTACTTC
>NA|TRBV6-1|NA|TRBJ1-2
CASRPTANYGYTF
TGTGCCAGCAGGCCGACGGCTAACTATGGCTACACCTTC
>NA|TRBV24-1|NA|TRBJ2-3
CATSDFPQPDTQYF
TGTGCCACCAGTGATTTCCCACAGCCAGATACGCAGTATTTT
>NA|TRBV5-1|NA|TRBJ2-1
CASSLEEGRQISYNEQFF
TGCGCCAGCAGCTTGGAAGAAGGGCGGCAGATCTCCTACAATGAGCAGTTCTTC
>TRBD1|TRBV18|NA|TRBJ2-1
CASSLGVGQGTYNEQFF
TGTGCCAGCTCACTCGGTGTAGGACAGGGTACCTACAATGAGCAGTTCTTC